The clone carrying this T cell receptor (beta chain) appeared a few times. This sample stems from a study of molecular identifiers for immune sequencing clone quantification. In germline, CDR1 is MNHNY, CDR2 SVGAGI (reference sequence). This CDR3 spans 14 amino acids. V was clipped by 2 bases and J by 3 bases, with 11 bases between them. TCRdb analysed the PCR reads with MiXCR anew, one entry per CDR3 protein. The table lists around 470,000 distinct CDR3 sequences, roughly 23% of them singletons. Sequenced sample: naive CD8+ T cells from blood, with Jurkat cell RNA spiked in. Stated subset: FACS-sorted CD8+CD4-CCR7+CD45RA+ naive T cells. This chain links TRBV6-6 with TRBJ2-7, with D possibly TRBD1 on 5 matching bases. This clonotype was obtained from a human donor in good health. Some libraries in this study had Jurkat cell RNA spiked in. CDR3 in amino acids: CASSYTQDDYEQYF. The CDR3 DNA reads as TGTGCCAGCAGTTACACACAGGACGACTACGAGCAGTACTTC.